The rows below give T cell receptor beta chains drawn from one sample of a study of shared clonotypes between healthy human individuals. TCRdb keeps only in-frame clones here, not all; method: immunoSEQ multiplex PCR. The data contain some 2 million clones, 85% to 95% of them singletons. The specimen was naive CD8+ T cells sorted from blood. Receptor source: a man younger than 35 in good health. The CDR3 runs from the conserved cysteine through the conserved F or W.

v_gene	j_gene	CDR3aa
TRBV5-5	TRBJ2-1	CASSSQRAHNEQFF
TRBV25-1	TRBJ2-7	CASSESGGTGEQYF
TRBV29-1	TRBJ2-7	CSAAEAGGPYEQYF
TRBV10-3	TRBJ1-5	CAISGRGDQPQHF
TRBV2	TRBJ2-2	CASSEDIAGGVNTGELFF
TRBV27	TRBJ2-2	CASNVGAIAGELFF
TRBV4-1	TRBJ2-7	CASSQGDGNYEQYF
TRBV30	TRBJ2-3	CAWSWGGGSTDTQYF
TRBV7-9	TRBJ2-3	CASSHPGQGPDTQYF
TRBV7-6	TRBJ2-7	CASSQGFTYEQYF
TRBV19	TRBJ1-3	CASSIETAGNTIYF
TRBV11-3	TRBJ2-7	CASSVRRLAGQVYEQYF
TRBV6-5	TRBJ1-1	CASSSPYQSNTEAFF
TRBV27	TRBJ2-5	CASSLGQGAQETQYF
TRBV11-1	TRBJ2-1	CASSPDSSSYNEQFF
TRBV7-9	TRBJ1-1	CASSLGQGVAEAFF
TRBV5-6	TRBJ1-1	CASSSGTSSLEAFF
TRBV7-9	TRBJ1-2	CASSLIGGNYGYTF
TRBV4-2	TRBJ1-2	CASSHAGTGSSYDGYTF
TRBV14	TRBJ2-7	CASSPLAGVIYEQYF
TRBV7-9	TRBJ2-7	CASTSESGGAYEQYF
TRBV10-3	TRBJ1-5	CAISEWGVGNQPQHF
TRBV6-5	TRBJ2-7	CASSYSIGDTYEQYF
TRBV6-5	TRBJ2-2	CAASVAGLNTGELFF
TRBV9	TRBJ2-3	CASSVGVAATDTQYF
TRBV11-2	TRBJ1-2	CASSVGSGGSTNYGYTF
TRBV5-1	TRBJ2-5	CASSPTGSETQYF
TRBV5-6	TRBJ2-5	CASSLAGSNPEETQYF
TRBV28	TRBJ2-1	CASSQHRGSSYNEQFF
TRBV6-6	TRBJ2-5	CASSTWVAGGETQYF
TRBV1	TRBJ2-5	CTSSQCRLAGVGETQYF
TRBV10-3	TRBJ2-5	CAISEELLAGDGETQYF
TRBV11-2	TRBJ1-2	CASSLGTLNYHGYTF
TRBV9	TRBJ2-5	CASSVGLYGSGGPQETQYF
TRBV27	TRBJ2-7	CASTAQGSYEQYF
TRBV27	TRBJ2-1	CASSLFGGEVEQFF
TRBV13	TRBJ1-5	CASSLGQGGNQPQHF
TRBV7-2	TRBJ1-2	CASSLRPGVIYGYTF
TRBV27	TRBJ2-1	CASSLVVDNEQFF
TRBV29-1	TRBJ2-5	CSVEEDIGETQYF
TRBV5-1	TRBJ1-1	CASSKGSGGIEAFF